This T cell receptor (beta chain) emerged from a study of CD8 T cells in Susac syndrome. V dropped 5 bases and J dropped 3; count of bases not matched to a gene: 7. The CDR3 has 15 residues. Germline V gene sequence: CDR1 SGHVS, CDR2 FQNEAQ. Sequencing of TCR beta covered CD8+ and CD4+ T cells obtained from blood. RNA totalling roughly 0.45 to 1 ug underwent reverse transcription with random hexamers. MiXCR, applied by TCRdb to the immunoSEQ multiplex PCR reads, yields one record per CDR3 protein. The repertoire includes about 130,000 distinct CDR3 sequences, approximately 96% of them detected once, and around 0.078% sits in the top ten.

V gene TRBV7-8 combines with J gene TRBJ2-3, with TRBD1 identical over 8 bases. The TCR was taken from a human donor in good health. Sequences were obtained from CD4+ T cells from PBMCs. The CDR3 spells CASSADRGVTDTQYF. CDR3 bases: TGTGCCAGCAGCGCCGACAGGGGCGTAACAGATACGCAGTATTTT.